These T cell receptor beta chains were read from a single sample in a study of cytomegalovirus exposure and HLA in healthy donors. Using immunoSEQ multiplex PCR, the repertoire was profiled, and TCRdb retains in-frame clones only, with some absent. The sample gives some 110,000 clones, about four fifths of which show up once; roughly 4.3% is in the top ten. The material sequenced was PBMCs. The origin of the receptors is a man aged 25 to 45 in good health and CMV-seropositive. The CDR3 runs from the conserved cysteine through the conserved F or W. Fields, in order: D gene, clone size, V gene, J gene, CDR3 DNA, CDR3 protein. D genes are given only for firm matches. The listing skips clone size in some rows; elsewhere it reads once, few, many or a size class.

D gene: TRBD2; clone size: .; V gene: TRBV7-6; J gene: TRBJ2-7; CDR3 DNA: TGTGCCAGCAGTTTCGGGACTAGCGGGCTCAGCTCCTACGAGCAGTACTTC; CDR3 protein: CASSFGTSGLSSYEQYF
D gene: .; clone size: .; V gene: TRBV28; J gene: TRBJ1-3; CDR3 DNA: TGTGCCAGCAGTTGGGTGAGCGTGAACACCATATATTTT; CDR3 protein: CASSWVSVNTIYF
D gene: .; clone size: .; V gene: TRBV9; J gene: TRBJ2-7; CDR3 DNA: TGTGCCAGCAGCCCAAACGCCGGGGTGTCGTACGAGCAGTACTTC; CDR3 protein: CASSPNAGVSYEQYF
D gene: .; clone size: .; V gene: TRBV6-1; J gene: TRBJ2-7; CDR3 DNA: TGTGCCAGCAGCCACAACGGGAACCGAGACTACGAGCAGTACTTC; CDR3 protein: CASSHNGNRDYEQYF
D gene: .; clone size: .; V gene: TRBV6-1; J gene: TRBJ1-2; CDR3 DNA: TGTGCCAGCAGTGAAGAGCGGGGGCTTGTTTATGGCTACACCTTC; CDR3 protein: CASSEERGLVYGYTF
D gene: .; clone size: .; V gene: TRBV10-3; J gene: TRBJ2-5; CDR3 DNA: TGTGCCATCAGTGAGTCGAGCGGGCAGACCCAGTACTTC; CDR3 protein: CAISESSGQTQYF
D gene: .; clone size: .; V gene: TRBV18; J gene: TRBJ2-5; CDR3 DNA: TGTGCCAGCTCACTACAGGGCCAAGAGACCCAGTACTTC; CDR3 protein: CASSLQGQETQYF
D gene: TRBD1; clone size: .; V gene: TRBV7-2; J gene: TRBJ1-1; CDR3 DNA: TGTGCCAGCAGCCATCCCGGACAGGGCCAGAACACTGAAGCTTTCTTT; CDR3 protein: CASSHPGQGQNTEAFF
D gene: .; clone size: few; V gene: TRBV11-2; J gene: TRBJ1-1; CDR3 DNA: TGTGCCAGCAATCGACAGAGGAACACTGAAGCTTTCTTT; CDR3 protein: CASNRQRNTEAFF
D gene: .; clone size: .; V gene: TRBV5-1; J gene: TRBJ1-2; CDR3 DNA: TGCGCCAGCAGCTTGGATCGGGGAGTAGATGGCTACACCTTC; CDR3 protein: CASSLDRGVDGYTF
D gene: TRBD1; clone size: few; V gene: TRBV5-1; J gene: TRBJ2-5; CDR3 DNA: TGCGCCAGCAGTCCGGACAGGGGGGAGACCCAGTACTTC; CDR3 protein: CASSPDRGETQYF
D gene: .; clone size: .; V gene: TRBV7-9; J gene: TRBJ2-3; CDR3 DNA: TGTGCCAGCAGCCGATCTGGGGGGACAGATACGCAGTATTTT; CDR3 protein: CASSRSGGTDTQYF
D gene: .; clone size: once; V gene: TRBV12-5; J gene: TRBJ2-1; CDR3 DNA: TGTGCTAGTGGTTTGGGCAGACAGGCCCTTCTTTACAATGAGCAGTTCTTC; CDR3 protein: CASGLGRQALLYNEQFF
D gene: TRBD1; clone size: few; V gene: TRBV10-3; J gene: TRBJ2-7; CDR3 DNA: TGTGCCATCATGGGACAGGGAAACTACGAGCAGTACTTC; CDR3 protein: CAIMGQGNYEQYF
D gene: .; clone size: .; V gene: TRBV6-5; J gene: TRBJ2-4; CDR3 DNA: TGTGCCAGCAGTCCGAAGGGGTTGTCGAAAAACAGTCAGTACTTC; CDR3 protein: CASSPKGLSKNSQYF
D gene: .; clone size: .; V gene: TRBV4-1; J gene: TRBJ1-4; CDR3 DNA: TGCGCCAGCAGCCATCTATGGAGGCTTGCAACTAATGAAAAACTGTTTTTT; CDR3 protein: CASSHLWRLATNEKLFF
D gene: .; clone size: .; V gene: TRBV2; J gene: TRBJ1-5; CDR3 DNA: TGTGCCAGCAGTTCGGACGGGAACAATCAGCCCCAGCATTTT; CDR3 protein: CASSSDGNNQPQHF
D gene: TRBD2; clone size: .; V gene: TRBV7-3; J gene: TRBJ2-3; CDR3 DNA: TGTGCCAGCAGCTTAACGTTTGGATCTGCGACTAGCGGGCTTAGCACAGATACGCAGTATTTT; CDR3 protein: CASSLTFGSATSGLSTDTQYF
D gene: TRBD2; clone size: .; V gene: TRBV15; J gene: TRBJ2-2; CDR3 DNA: TGTGCCACCAGCAGAGCGGGACTACTTAACATCGGGGAGCTGTTTTTT; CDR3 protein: CATSRAGLLNIGELFF
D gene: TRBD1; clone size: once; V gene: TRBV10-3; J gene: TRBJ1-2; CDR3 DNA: TGTGCCATATGGACAGGCCAGGCTAACTATGGCTACACCTTC; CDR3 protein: CAIWTGQANYGYTF
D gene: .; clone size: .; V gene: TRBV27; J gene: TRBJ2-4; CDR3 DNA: TGTGCCAGCAGGAGGGGGGGTTTAGACTCCAAAAACAGTCAGTACTTC; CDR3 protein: CASRRGGLDSKNSQYF
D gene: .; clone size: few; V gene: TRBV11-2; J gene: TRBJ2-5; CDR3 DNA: TGTGCCAGCAGCTTAGTTACGGGGTACCAAGAGACCCAGTACTTC; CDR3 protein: CASSLVTGYQETQYF
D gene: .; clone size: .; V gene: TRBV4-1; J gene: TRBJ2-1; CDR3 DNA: TGCGCCAGCAGCCAAGTGGCGTTAGCGGTCCGTTCCTACAATGAGCAGTTCTTC; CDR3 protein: CASSQVALAVRSYNEQFF
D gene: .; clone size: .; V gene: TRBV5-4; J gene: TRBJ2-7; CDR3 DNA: TGTGCCAGCAGCTTAGTGGGGGGGCCATACGAGCAGTACTTC; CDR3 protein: CASSLVGGPYEQYF
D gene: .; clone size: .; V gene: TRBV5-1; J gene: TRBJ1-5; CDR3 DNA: TGCGCCAGCAGCTTGGACGGGTACATTAATCAGCCCCAGCATTTT; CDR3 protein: CASSLDGYINQPQHF
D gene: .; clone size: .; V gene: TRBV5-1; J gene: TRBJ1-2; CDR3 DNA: TGCGCCAGCAGCTTGGGCGGGCCTTTGTATGGCTACACCTTC; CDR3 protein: CASSLGGPLYGYTF
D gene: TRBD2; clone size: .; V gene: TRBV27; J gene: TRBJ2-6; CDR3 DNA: TGTGCCAGCAGTTTGCTAGCGGGGTTTTCTCTCGGGGCCAACGTCCTGACTTTC; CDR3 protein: CASSLLAGFSLGANVLTF
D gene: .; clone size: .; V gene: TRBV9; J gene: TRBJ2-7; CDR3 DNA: TGTGCCAGCAGCCCGGGACTTCGGTACGAGCAGTACTTC; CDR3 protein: CASSPGLRYEQYF
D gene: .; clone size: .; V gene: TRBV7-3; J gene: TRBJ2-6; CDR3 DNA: TGTGCCAGCAGCCCTTTCTCTGGGGCCAACGTCCTGACTTTC; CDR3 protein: CASSPFSGANVLTF
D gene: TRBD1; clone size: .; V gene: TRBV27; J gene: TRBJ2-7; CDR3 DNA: TGTGCCAGCAGTTTGTTGGGACAGTCGGACGAGCAGTACTTC; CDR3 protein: CASSLLGQSDEQYF
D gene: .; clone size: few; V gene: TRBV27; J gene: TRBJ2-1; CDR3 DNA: TGTGCCAGCAGTCCGAGAAGGGGCGCCTACAATGAGCAGTTCTTC; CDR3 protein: CASSPRRGAYNEQFF
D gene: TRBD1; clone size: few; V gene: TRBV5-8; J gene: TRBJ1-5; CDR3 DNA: TGTGCCAGCAGCCGAAGGGGGCGGAGCAATCAGCCCCAGCATTTT; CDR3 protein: CASSRRGRSNQPQHF
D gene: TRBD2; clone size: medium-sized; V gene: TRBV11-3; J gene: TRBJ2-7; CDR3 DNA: TGTGCCAGCAGCTTAAAGCGGGGGTCTCCTCTGTACGAGCAGTACTTC; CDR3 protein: CASSLKRGSPLYEQYF
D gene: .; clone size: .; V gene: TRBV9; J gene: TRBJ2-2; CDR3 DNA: TGTGCCAGCAGCGTAGCTGGGCTCCACGCGAACACCGGGGAGCTGTTTTTT; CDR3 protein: CASSVAGLHANTGELFF
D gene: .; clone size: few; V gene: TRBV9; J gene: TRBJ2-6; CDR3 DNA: TGTGCCAGCAGCAGCCGAGGAGGCTCTGGGGCCAACGTCCTGACTTTC; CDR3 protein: CASSSRGGSGANVLTF
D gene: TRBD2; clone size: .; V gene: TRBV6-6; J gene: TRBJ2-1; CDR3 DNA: TGTGCCAGTCTAGCGGGGCCCTCCTACAATGAGCAGTTCTTC; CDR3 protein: CASLAGPSYNEQFF
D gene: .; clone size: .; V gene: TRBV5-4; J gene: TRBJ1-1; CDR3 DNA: TGTGCCAGCAGCCGAGGGAGGTGGGCTTTCTTT; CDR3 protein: CASSRGRWAFF
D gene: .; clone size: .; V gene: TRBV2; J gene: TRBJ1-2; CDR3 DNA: TGTGCCAGCAGCCTCGATGGCGGGCTCTACACCTTC; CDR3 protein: CASSLDGGLYTF
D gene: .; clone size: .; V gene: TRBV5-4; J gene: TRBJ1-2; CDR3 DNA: TGTGCCAGCACTTTGGGGGCCCAGGGCGGTAACTATGGCTACACCTTC; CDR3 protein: CASTLGAQGGNYGYTF
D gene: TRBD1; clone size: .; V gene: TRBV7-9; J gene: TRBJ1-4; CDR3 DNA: TGTGCCAGCAGCTTACTTTTACAGGGGGAAAAACTGTTTTTT; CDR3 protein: CASSLLLQGEKLFF
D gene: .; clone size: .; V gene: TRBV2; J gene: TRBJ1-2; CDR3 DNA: TGTGCCAGCAGTGAAGCGGACTTCGAGTATGGCTACACCTTC; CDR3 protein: CASSEADFEYGYTF